This T cell receptor (beta chain) derives from a study of siplizumab effects on memory and regulatory T cells. Notes on the study in general: It was never confirmed that proliferating Tregs from siplizumab cultures were suppressive. In unstimulated cells, naive T cells appeared more diverse than memory T cells and seemed major alloresponse contributors. Unstimulated subsets were the mapping target of only a minor fraction of alloreactive clones.

Germline loops: CDR1 SEHNR, CDR2 FQNEAQ (reference sequence). Between the trimmed V and J ends, which lost 2 bases and 1 base, there was a span of 7 bases. The CDR3 has 14 amino acids. The protocol was immunoSEQ multiplex PCR, while the TCRdb copy is restricted to in-frame clones and leaves out a portion. The table has around 58,000 clones, over 65% seen once. A remark on this clone: Its matching antigen is unknown.

This receptor was taken from a human donor in good health. Sequencing was carried out using memory CD4+ T cells sorted from blood. V is TRBV7-9 and J is TRBJ2-3, with unresolved D. Here the CDR3 DNA reads TGTGCCAGCAGCTTAATGGGTCGCACAGATACGCAGTATTTT. Encoded protein: CASSLMGRTDTQYF.